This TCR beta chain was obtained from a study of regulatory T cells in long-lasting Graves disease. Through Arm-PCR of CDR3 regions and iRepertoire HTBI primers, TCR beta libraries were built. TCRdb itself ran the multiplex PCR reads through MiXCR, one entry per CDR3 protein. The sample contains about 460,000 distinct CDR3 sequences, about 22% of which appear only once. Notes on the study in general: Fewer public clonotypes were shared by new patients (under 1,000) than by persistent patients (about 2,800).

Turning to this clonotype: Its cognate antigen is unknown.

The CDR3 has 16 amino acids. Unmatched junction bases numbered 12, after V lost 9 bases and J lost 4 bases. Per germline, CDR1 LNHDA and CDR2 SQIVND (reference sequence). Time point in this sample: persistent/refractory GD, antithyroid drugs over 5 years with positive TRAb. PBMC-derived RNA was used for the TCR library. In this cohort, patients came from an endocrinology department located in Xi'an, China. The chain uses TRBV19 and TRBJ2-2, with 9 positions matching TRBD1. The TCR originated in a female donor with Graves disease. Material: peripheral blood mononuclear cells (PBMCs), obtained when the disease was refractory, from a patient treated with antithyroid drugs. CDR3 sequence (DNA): TGTGCCAGCAGGGAAACAGGGGGCGCGGGCACCGGGGAGCTGTTTTTT. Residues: CASRETGGAGTGELFF.